The 8 T cell receptor beta chains below were found in one sample sequenced in a study of OX40 agonist ivuxolimab in advanced cancers. Clones were sequenced by immunoSEQ multiplex PCR, and TCRdb holds only the in-frame ones, with some missing. The sample records 80,000 or so clones, under 90% being singletons. Sequences were derived from CD4+ or CD8+ T cells sorted from blood, sampled in a trial of the OX40 agonist ivuxolimab. These receptors all stem from an adult with an advanced solid tumor such as melanoma, head and neck, liver or kidney cancer.

The chain links TRBV6-1 to TRBJ2-1; maybe TRBD1 (6 bases). The ends were cut back, 0 bases at V and 6 bases at J, with 12 bases in the middle. The germline gives CDR1 MNHNS, CDR2 SASEGT. The length of the CDR3 is 15 residues. The chain's CDR3 is CASSEAGQGTNEQFF. The CDR3 bases are TGTGCCAGCAGTGAAGCTGGGCAGGGGACCAATGAGCAGTTCTTC.

The chain has TRBV5-4 and TRBJ1-4; unclear D gene. From germline, CDR1 is SGHNT and CDR2 YYREEE (reference sequence). There are 15 residues in the CDR3. Trimming took off 4 bases at V and 8 bases at J, with 18 bases between the two ends. The CDR3, as DNA: TGTGCCAGCAGCGTGGACCCACCGGGAGGGGAAAAACTGTTTTTT. It codes for CASSVDPPGGEKLFF.

The rearrangement joins TRBV19 to TRBJ1-2, with D possibly being TRBD1 (6 bases). Germline V lookup: CDR1 LNHDA, CDR2 SQIVND (reference sequence). The V and J ends lost 5 bases and 1 base respectively, with 14 bases between them. The CDR3 runs to 15 residues. CDR3 DNA sequence: TGTGCCAGTAGTGCCCAGGGGAGGCTTAACTATGGCTACACCTTC. It yields the protein CASSAQGRLNYGYTF.

J is TRBJ1-2 and V is TRBV19, with D tentatively TRBD1 (5 bases). The CDR3 length is 15 residues. CDR1 LNHDA and CDR2 SQIVND come from the germline V gene (reference sequence). V lost 6 bases and J 4 bases, leaving 18 bases between the germline ends. CDR3 in amino acids: CASSRTRDGIYGYTF. The CDR3, as DNA: TGTGCCAGTAGCAGAACCCGGGACGGGATCTATGGCTACACCTTC.

The table lists this clone with a count of one. The junction shows a germline mismatch at one end, possibly a read error. Here the CDR3 reads CASSEDATVGHTF. The CDR3 nucleotides are TGCGCCAGCAGTGAAGATGCGACGGTTGGCCACACCTTC. The chain is built from TRBV10-1 and TRBJ1-2; D uncertain. This CDR3 has 13 residues. Germline CDR1 and CDR2: WNHNN and SYGVQD (reference sequence).

This clone was picked up a small number of times. This sequence joins TRBV6-5 and TRBJ1-1; no firm D call. Germline CDR1 reads MNHEY; CDR2 reads SVGAGI. The CDR3 is made up of 13 amino acids. Trimming stripped 8 bases from V and 8 bases from J, with 18 bases between. The CDR3 sequence is CASRKASTLEAFF. CDR3 bases: TGTGCCAGCCGTAAGGCGTCCACTCTGGAAGCTTTCTTT.

This clone was found a few times. One end of the junction is discordant with germline, which a read error may explain. The chain uses TRBV30 and TRBJ1-6, with D unresolved. Per the germline V gene, CDR1 is GTSNPN and CDR2 is SVGIG (reference sequence). This CDR3 is 11 amino acids long. The CDR3 protein is CAWSIGPDQLF. The CDR3 DNA is TGTGCCTGGAGTATAGGGCCCGACCAGTTGTTT.

V usage is TRBV2 and J usage is TRBJ2-7, with 8 positions matching TRBD1. The V segment lost 7 bases and the J segment 5 bases; nucleotides outside the gene matches: 7. CDR3 length: 13 residues. The germline gives CDR1 SNHLY, CDR2 FYNNEI. This chain's CDR3 is CASNPQGDHEQYF. DNA for the CDR3: TGTGCCAGCAATCCACAGGGGGACCACGAGCAGTACTTC.